The 14 T cell receptor beta chains listed next were all sequenced from one sample in a study of T cell responses to AZD1222 COVID-19 vaccine. The table came from immunoSEQ multiplex PCR; TCRdb's copy has only in-frame clones and leaves some out. The data hold about 130,000 clones, with 86% observed a single time. The source was peripheral blood, collected on day 0 of AZD1222 vaccination. The source is an adult in good health.

The V and J genes are TRBV11-2 and TRBJ1-5; weak D call: TRBD1 (5 bases). The CDR3 contains 13 residues. The V gene's germline CDR1 is SGHAT and CDR2 FQNNGV. The germline V and J ends were trimmed by 3 bases and 5 bases, with 8 bases remaining between them. The CDR3 reads CASSLGEHQPQHF. CDR3 nucleotides: TGTGCCAGCAGCTTGGGGGAGCATCAGCCCCAGCATTTT.

This chain links TRBV6-5 with TRBJ1-4, with 8 bases matching TRBD1. This CDR3 spans 14 amino acids. The junction had 6 bases not matched to a gene; V was cut back by 7 bases and J by 5 bases. The germline V gene encodes CDR1 MNHEY and CDR2 SVGAGI. CDR3 coding DNA: TGTGCCAGCACCCGGACAGGGACGAATGAAAAACTGTTTTTT. This translates into CASTRTGTNEKLFF.

The chain carries TRBV7-3 and TRBJ2-3, with D possibly matching TRBD2 (6 bases). CDR1 and CDR2 from the germline V gene are SGHTA and FQGTGA. Trimming shortened V by 2 bases and J by 4 bases, and 7 bases separated the two germline ends. The CDR3 consists of 13 residues. CDR3 bases: TGTGCCAGCAGCTTAGCGGGGCCAGATACGCAGTATTTT. Translation gives CASSLAGPDTQYF.

V usage is TRBV4-3 and J usage is TRBJ2-3; TRBD2 matches 12 bases. Germline-derived CDR1 and CDR2 are LGHNA and YSLEER. With V trimmed by 6 bases and J by 4 bases, 14 bases remained unmatched. This CDR3 is built from 18 residues. The CDR3, as DNA: TGCGCCAGCAGTCAAAAAGTACTAGCGGGGGGCCTAGCAGATACGCAGTATTTT. Translated, it gives CASSQKVLAGGLADTQYF.

The chain carries TRBV5-6 and TRBJ2-3; D perhaps matches TRBD2 (6 bases). Trimming stripped 0 bases from V and 1 base from J, with 9 bases between. The germline V gene encodes CDR1 SGHDT and CDR2 YYEEEE. This CDR3 region has 15 residues. CDR3 region: CASSLGSSGTDTQYF. CDR3 DNA: TGTGCCAGCAGCTTGGGGTCTAGCGGCACAGATACGCAGTATTTT.

This clone has just a few counts. CDR3 protein: CSALLGDIGHGYTF. The CDR3 DNA reads as TGCAGCGCCCTGCTAGGGGACATAGGTCATGGCTACACCTTC. The chain links TRBV29-1 to TRBJ1-2; TRBD1 is a possible D gene (6 bases). Germline V lookup: CDR1 SQVTM, CDR2 ANQGSEA. This CDR3 is built from 14 residues. The V end lost 7 bases, the J end lost 6 bases, and 21 bases lay between the germline ends.

The genes are TRBV5-1 and TRBJ2-7; 8 bases line up with TRBD1. The V and J ends lost 5 bases and 4 bases, in that order; junction bases with no gene match: 11. Germline V lookup: CDR1 SGHRS, CDR2 YFSETQ. CDR3 length: 15 amino acids. The CDR3 loop is CASSPTGELGYEQYF. The CDR3 bases are TGCGCCAGCAGTCCGACAGGGGAACTAGGATACGAGCAGTACTTC.

This chain connects TRBV6-5 to TRBJ1-4; D gene uncertain. The length of the CDR3 is 13 residues. The germline V gene has CDR1 MNHEY and CDR2 SVGAGI. V shed 6 bases and J shed 8 bases, with 13 bases lying between them. CDR3 coding DNA: TGTGCCAGCAGGCCGATAGACGAGGAAAAACTGTTTTTT. Translated: CASRPIDEEKLFF.

The chain combines TRBV28 with TRBJ1-1; TRBD1 might be the D (6 bases). CDR3 length: 14 residues. The V and J ends lost 6 bases and 1 base respectively, with 12 bases between them. The germline V gene has CDR1 MDHEN and CDR2 SYDVKM. CDR3 region: CASRAGRGNTEAFF. CDR3 DNA sequence: TGTGCCAGCAGGGCCGGCAGGGGGAACACTGAAGCTTTCTTT.

This clone has only one observation. The rearrangement uses TRBV5-1 and TRBJ2-5; no clear D gene. This CDR3 is built from 14 residues. Trimming shortened V by 1 base and J by 5 bases, and 12 bases separated the two germline ends. The germline V gene has CDR1 SGHRS and CDR2 YFSETQ. The CDR3 sequence is CASSLRVATETQYF. In nucleotides, the CDR3 is TGCGCCAGCAGCTTGCGGGTAGCTACGGAGACCCAGTACTTC.

This chain uses TRBV2 with TRBJ1-2, with D possibly being TRBD1 (5 bases). The CDR3 runs 16 residues. The V gene lost 3 bases and the J gene lost 4 bases, with 18 bases spanning the gap. Germline assignment: CDR1 SNHLY and CDR2 FYNNEI. The CDR3 bases are TGTGCCAGCAGTGACTCCCCAGGGCCCCTTCTCTATGGCTACACCTTC. Translated, it gives CASSDSPGPLLYGYTF.

The chain uses TRBV9 and TRBJ1-2; 10 bases line up with TRBD1. After removal of 3 bases from V and 8 bases from J, the junction contained 10 bases not matched to a gene. This CDR3 has 15 amino acids. Looked up from germline, CDR1 is SGDLS and CDR2 is YYNGEE. CDR3 residues: CASSAGDRGRSGYTF. The CDR3 nucleotides read TGTGCCAGCAGCGCCGGGGACAGGGGAAGATCGGGCTACACCTTC. The complete variable domain, with remaining parts taken from reference TRBV9 and TRBJ1-2, reads DSGVTQTPKHLITATGQRVTLRCSPRSGDLSVYWYQQSLDQGLQFLIQYYNGEERAKGNILERFSAQQFPDLHSELNLSSLELGDSALYFCASSAGDRGRSGYTFGSGTRLTVV.

This chain joins TRBV15 and TRBJ2-3; 10 bases fit TRBD2. The CDR3 extends over 16 amino acids. In germline, CDR1 is LNHNV, CDR2 YYDKDF (reference sequence). The V segment lost 0 bases and the J segment 2 bases; nucleotides outside the gene matches: 2. CDR3 DNA sequence: TGTGCCACCAGCAGAGAAACTAGCGGGAACACAGATACGCAGTATTTT. Amino acids: CATSRETSGNTDTQYF.

This chain connects TRBV19 to TRBJ2-3, with D perhaps matching TRBD2 (5 bases). The V gene lost 4 bases and the J gene lost 9 bases, with 20 bases spanning the gap. CDR3 length: 15 residues. Germline V lookup: CDR1 LNHDA, CDR2 SQIVND (reference sequence). The CDR3 here is CASSTSVSPPGTQYF. DNA of the CDR3: TGTGCCAGTAGTACCTCCGTCTCGCCGCCGGGGACGCAGTATTTT. Full variable domain (missing parts from reference TRBV19 and TRBJ2-3): DGGITQSPKYLFRKEGQNVTLSCEQNLNHDAMYWYRQDPGQGLRLIYYSQIVNDFQKGDIAEGYSVSREKKESFPLTVTSAQKNPTAFYLCASSTSVSPPGTQYFGPGTRLTVL.